The 15 T cell receptor beta chains in this list originate from one sample, sequenced in a study of cytomegalovirus exposure and HLA in healthy donors. The PCR used 60 Vbeta and 13 Jbeta primers. Method: immunoSEQ multiplex PCR; TCRdb's copy keeps in-frame clones and lacks some. The listing contains 150,000 to 200,000 clones. The source material was PBMCs. These receptors were obtained from a woman aged 55 to 70 in good health and CMV-seronegative.

The rearrangement uses TRBV4-1 and TRBJ2-2; 9 bases fit TRBD1. The CDR3 is made up of 15 amino acids. V lost 5 bases to trimming and J lost 6 bases; unmatched junction nucleotides: 7. Germline CDR1 MGHRA, CDR2 YSYEKL. The CDR3 coding sequence is TGCGCCAGCAGCAGACAGGGGGTACGGTCCGGGGAGCTGTTTTTT. Translating gives CASSRQGVRSGELFF.

The chain carries TRBV29-1 and TRBJ1-1; perhaps TRBD1 as D (6 bases). Germline lookup yields CDR1 SQVTM and CDR2 ANQGSEA. V was cut by 6 bases and J by 1 base, with 9 bases left in between. The CDR3 length is 12 residues. CDR3 amino acids: CSVRGQNTEAFF. DNA of the CDR3: TGCAGCGTCCGGGGACAGAACACTGAAGCTTTCTTT.

The chain carries TRBV27 and TRBJ2-3, with 7 bases matching TRBD2. After removal of 7 bases from V and 6 bases from J, the junction contained 10 bases not matched to a gene. The length of the CDR3 is 14 residues. Germline loops: CDR1 MNHEY, CDR2 SMNVEV (reference sequence). CDR3 DNA sequence: TGTGCCAGCACCTGGGGGGGGAGAGGCGATACGCAGTATTTT. This gives the protein CASTWGGRGDTQYF.

The V and J genes are TRBV4-1 and TRBJ1-1; 9 nucleotides match TRBD1. The CDR3 is made up of 15 amino acids. V shed 6 bases and J 4 bases; nucleotides not matched to a gene: 9. The germline CDR1 and CDR2 sequences are MGHRA and YSYEKL. The CDR3 reads CASRLWGQGGTEAFF. CDR3 nucleotide sequence: TGCGCCAGCAGGCTTTGGGGACAGGGAGGCACTGAAGCTTTCTTT.

The chain has TRBV20-1 and TRBJ1-2, with D unclear. V lost 1 base and J 5 bases, leaving 5 bases between the germline ends. The length of the CDR3 is 11 residues. The germline V gene has CDR1 DFQATT and CDR2 SNEGSKA (reference sequence). The CDR3 sequence is CSARAGYGYTF. In DNA, the CDR3 is TGCAGTGCTAGAGCAGGATATGGCTACACCTTC.

V is TRBV19 and J is TRBJ1-4; 8 bases are shared with TRBD1. Germline V gene sequence: CDR1 LNHDA, CDR2 SQIVND (reference sequence). The CDR3 length is 16 residues. J lost 3 bases, V lost 3 bases, and 6 bases had no gene match. The CDR3 DNA is TGTGCCAGTAGTATTAGAGACAGGGGAGCTAATGAAAAACTGTTTTTT. Protein product: CASSIRDRGANEKLFF.

This chain uses TRBV11-3 with TRBJ2-5; 13 positions match TRBD2. The CDR3 length is 15 residues. Germline CDR1 reads SGHNT; CDR2 reads YENEEA. Trimming cost V 3 bases and J 3 bases; bases outside gene matches: 1. CDR3 amino acids: CASSFGLAGEETQYF. For the CDR3, the DNA is TGTGCCAGCAGCTTTGGACTAGCGGGGGAAGAGACCCAGTACTTC.

The chain joins TRBV2 to TRBJ1-4; 9 bases align to TRBD1. The CDR3 is 12 amino acids. Germline V gives CDR1 SNHLY, CDR2 FYNNEI. The trim removed 9 bases at V and 6 bases at J, leaving 2 bases unmatched. The CDR3 here is CARRQGDEKLFF. The CDR3 nucleotides read TGTGCCAGGAGACAGGGGGATGAAAAACTGTTTTTT.

The J gene is TRBJ1-2, the V gene TRBV7-8; no reliable D call. Germline loops: CDR1 SGHVS, CDR2 FQNEAQ. Trimming removed 4 bases from V and 4 bases from J, with 10 bases in between. The length of the CDR3 is 13 residues. This CDR3 is CASSSDLAYGYTF. In nucleotides, the CDR3 is TGTGCCAGCAGCTCAGACCTAGCCTATGGCTACACCTTC.

This chain uses TRBV7-9 with TRBJ2-1; D possibly corresponds to TRBD1 (5 bases). This CDR3 contains 14 residues. V gave up 5 bases and J gave up 8 bases, with 16 bases separating them. Germline CDR1 reads SEHNR; CDR2 reads FQNEAQ (reference sequence). The DNA of the CDR3 is TGTGCCAGCAGCCAACTTTCCACAGGTCATGAGCAGTTCTTC. It codes for CASSQLSTGHEQFF.

The chain couples TRBV4-2 to TRBJ2-7; D gene ambiguous. CDR1 and CDR2 from the germline V gene are LGHNA and YNFKEQ. V was pared by 0 bases and J by 11 bases, with 14 bases between. This CDR3 has 13 amino acids. The chain's CDR3 is CASSQDLVSQEYF. CDR3 nucleotides: TGTGCCAGCAGCCAAGATCTTGTCAGCCAGGAGTACTTC.

This chain connects TRBV7-2 to TRBJ2-3; D possibly corresponds to TRBD2 (6 bases). The germline CDR1 and CDR2 sequences are SGHTA and FQGNSA. V dropped 5 bases and J dropped 2 bases, with 8 bases sitting between them. CDR3 length equals 13 residues. The CDR3 spells CASSTSPTDTQYF. The DNA of the CDR3 is TGTGCCAGCAGCACTAGCCCCACAGATACGCAGTATTTT.

The chain recombines TRBV29-1 with TRBJ1-5; TRBD1 matches 7 bases. Germline V CDR1 and CDR2: SQVTM, ANQGSEA. This CDR3 has 16 amino acids. Trimming cost V 4 bases and J 5 bases; bases outside gene matches: 14. The CDR3 DNA reads TGCAGCGTTGCCCTACAGGGGAGTTTAGCGGATCAGCCCCAGCATTTT. Encoded protein: CSVALQGSLADQPQHF.

The rearrangement uses TRBV7-6 and TRBJ2-1, with D maybe TRBD1 (6 bases). Per germline, CDR1 SGHVS and CDR2 FNYEAQ. The V end was cut by 3 bases, the J end by 0 bases, with 9 bases between. CDR3 size: 15 residues. CDR3 DNA sequence: TGTGCCAGCAGCTTCCAAGGGGGCTCCTACAATGAGCAGTTCTTC. It yields the protein CASSFQGGSYNEQFF.

V is TRBV6-6 and J is TRBJ2-1; D perhaps matches TRBD1 (7 bases). V was trimmed by 3 bases and J by 10 bases, leaving 22 bases between them. In germline, CDR1 is MNHNY, CDR2 SVGAGI (reference sequence). The CDR3 runs to 16 residues. CDR3 DNA: TGTGCCAGCAGTTATCACGACACCAGACAGGGAGGCGAGCAGTTCTTC. This encodes CASSYHDTRQGGEQFF.